A selection of T cell receptor beta chains follows, all from one sample in a study of cytomegalovirus exposure and HLA in healthy donors. Profiled with immunoSEQ multiplex PCR; TCRdb holds only in-frame clones, not every one. The data show over 150,000 clones, with about four fifths seen just once and about 0.4% held by the top ten. The sample was PBMCs. These receptors originate from a boy between 2 and 10 years old in good health and CMV-seronegative. Each CDR3 is given with its conserved first and last residue. Each record gives: D gene, J gene, V gene, clone size, CDR3 protein, CDR3 DNA. A D gene is named only where the DNA matches it firmly. Expanded clones are given a class, and other clones once, few, many or no size at all.

d_gene: TRBD1; j_gene: TRBJ1-4; v_gene: TRBV10-1; abundance: NA; CDR3aa: CASSAGQGRHEKLFF; CDR3nt: TGCGCCAGCAGTGCGGGACAGGGGAGGCATGAAAAACTGTTTTTT
d_gene: TRBD1; j_gene: TRBJ2-5; v_gene: TRBV10-1; abundance: once; CDR3aa: CASRAGGASETQYF; CDR3nt: TGCGCCAGCAGGGCAGGGGGCGCTTCGGAGACCCAGTACTTC
d_gene: NA; j_gene: TRBJ1-2; v_gene: TRBV28; abundance: NA; CDR3aa: CASSRQSLRYTF; CDR3nt: TGTGCCAGCAGTCGACAGAGCCTGCGCTACACCTTC
d_gene: TRBD1; j_gene: TRBJ2-3; v_gene: TRBV10-3; abundance: NA; CDR3aa: CAISEPETGYSTDTQYF; CDR3nt: TGTGCCATCAGTGAGCCCGAGACAGGGTACAGCACAGATACGCAGTATTTT
d_gene: NA; j_gene: TRBJ1-1; v_gene: TRBV18; abundance: NA; CDR3aa: CASSPELSWAEAFF; CDR3nt: TGTGCCAGCTCACCGGAGTTGTCGTGGGCTGAAGCTTTCTTT
d_gene: NA; j_gene: TRBJ1-1; v_gene: TRBV5-1; abundance: NA; CDR3aa: CASSFTVNTEAFF; CDR3nt: TGCGCCAGCAGCTTTACAGTGAACACTGAAGCTTTCTTT
d_gene: NA; j_gene: TRBJ2-1; v_gene: TRBV2; abundance: NA; CDR3aa: CASSDADLRDMGEQFF; CDR3nt: TGTGCCAGCAGTGACGCCGATCTGAGAGACATGGGTGAGCAGTTCTTC
d_gene: TRBD1; j_gene: TRBJ2-2; v_gene: TRBV7-6; abundance: NA; CDR3aa: CASSFARGINTGELFF; CDR3nt: TGTGCCAGCAGCTTCGCCAGGGGGATCAACACCGGGGAGCTGTTTTTT
d_gene: TRBD1; j_gene: TRBJ1-4; v_gene: TRBV11-2; abundance: NA; CDR3aa: CASSSGQGGFGANEKLFF; CDR3nt: TGTGCCAGCAGCTCCGGACAGGGAGGGTTTGGTGCTAATGAAAAACTGTTTTTT
d_gene: NA; j_gene: TRBJ2-7; v_gene: TRBV7-9; abundance: NA; CDR3aa: CASSIRTVYEQYF; CDR3nt: TGTGCCAGCAGCATCAGGACAGTCTACGAGCAGTACTTC
d_gene: TRBD2; j_gene: TRBJ2-5; v_gene: TRBV28; abundance: NA; CDR3aa: CASSTPGTSGILRRYF; CDR3nt: TGTGCCAGCAGTACCCCGGGGACTAGCGGGATCTTACGTCGGTACTTC
d_gene: NA; j_gene: TRBJ1-2; v_gene: TRBV5-8; abundance: NA; CDR3aa: CASSLGLWTAPYGYTF; CDR3nt: TGTGCCAGCAGCTTGGGTCTCTGGACAGCTCCGTATGGCTACACCTTC
d_gene: NA; j_gene: TRBJ2-3; v_gene: TRBV29-1; abundance: NA; CDR3aa: CSVRRASEKYQSTDTQYF; CDR3nt: TGCAGCGTTCGTCGGGCTAGCGAAAAGTACCAAAGCACAGATACGCAGTATTTT
d_gene: TRBD2; j_gene: TRBJ2-7; v_gene: TRBV6-1; abundance: NA; CDR3aa: CASSGGAVAHEQYF; CDR3nt: TGTGCCAGCAGCGGGGGGGCTGTGGCCCACGAGCAGTACTTC
d_gene: NA; j_gene: TRBJ2-7; v_gene: TRBV5-1; abundance: NA; CDR3aa: CASRYDSVTYEQYF; CDR3nt: TGCGCCAGCAGGTACGACAGCGTCACCTACGAGCAGTACTTC
d_gene: NA; j_gene: TRBJ1-2; v_gene: TRBV5-6; abundance: NA; CDR3aa: CASSLRGYGYTF; CDR3nt: TGTGCCAGCAGCTTAAGGGGGTACGGCTACACCTTC
d_gene: TRBD2; j_gene: TRBJ2-1; v_gene: TRBV10-3; abundance: NA; CDR3aa: CATTLAGRYNEQFF; CDR3nt: TGTGCCACAACTCTAGCGGGGCGCTACAATGAGCAGTTCTTC